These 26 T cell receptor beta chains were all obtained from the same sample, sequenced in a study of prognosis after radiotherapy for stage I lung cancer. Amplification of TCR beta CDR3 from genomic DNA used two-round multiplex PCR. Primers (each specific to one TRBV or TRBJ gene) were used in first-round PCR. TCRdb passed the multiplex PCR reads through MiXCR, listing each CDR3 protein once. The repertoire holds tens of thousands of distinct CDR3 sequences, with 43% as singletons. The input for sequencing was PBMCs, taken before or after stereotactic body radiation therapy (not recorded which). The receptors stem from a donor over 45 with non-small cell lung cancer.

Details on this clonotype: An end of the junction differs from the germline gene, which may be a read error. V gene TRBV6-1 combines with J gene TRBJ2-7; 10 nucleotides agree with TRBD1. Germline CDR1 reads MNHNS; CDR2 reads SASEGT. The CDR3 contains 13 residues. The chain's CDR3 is CSSITHGQGVQYF. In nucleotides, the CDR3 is TGTTCCAGCATCACCCATGGACAGGGGGTGCAGTACTTC.

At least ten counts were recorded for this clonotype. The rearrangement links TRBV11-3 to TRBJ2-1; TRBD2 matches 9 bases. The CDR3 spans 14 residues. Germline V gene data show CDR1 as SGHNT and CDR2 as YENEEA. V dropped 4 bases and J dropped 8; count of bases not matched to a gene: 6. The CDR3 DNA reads TGTGCCAGCAGCTCCGGGACTAGCTCCGATGAGCAGTTCTTC. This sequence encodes CASSSGTSSDEQFF.

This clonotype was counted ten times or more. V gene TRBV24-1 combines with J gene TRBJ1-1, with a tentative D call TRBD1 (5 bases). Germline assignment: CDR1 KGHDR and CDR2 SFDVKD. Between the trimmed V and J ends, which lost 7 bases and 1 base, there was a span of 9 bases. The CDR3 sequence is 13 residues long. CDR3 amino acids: CATRETENTEAFF. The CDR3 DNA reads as TGTGCCACCAGAGAGACAGAGAACACTGAAGCTTTCTTT.

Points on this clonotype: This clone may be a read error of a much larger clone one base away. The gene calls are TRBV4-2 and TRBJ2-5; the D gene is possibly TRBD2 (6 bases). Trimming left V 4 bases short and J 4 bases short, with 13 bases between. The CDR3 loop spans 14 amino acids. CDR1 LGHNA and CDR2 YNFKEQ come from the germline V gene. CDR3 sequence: CASSPVTRSETQYF. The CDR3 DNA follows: TGTGCCAGCAGCCCCGTGACTAGGTCAGAGACCCAGTACTTC.

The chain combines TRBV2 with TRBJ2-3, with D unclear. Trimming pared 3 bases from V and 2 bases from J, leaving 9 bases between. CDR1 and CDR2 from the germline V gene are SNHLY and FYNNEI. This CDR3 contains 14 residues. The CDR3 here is CASSDRRYTDTQYF. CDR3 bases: TGTGCCAGCAGTGACCGGAGATACACAGATACGCAGTATTTT. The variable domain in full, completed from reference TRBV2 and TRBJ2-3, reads EPEVTQTPSHQVTQMGQEVILRCVPISNHLYFYWYRQILGQKVEFLVSFYNNEISEKSEIFDDQFSVERPDGSNFTLKIRSTKLEDSAMYFCASSDRRYTDTQYFGPGTRLTVL.

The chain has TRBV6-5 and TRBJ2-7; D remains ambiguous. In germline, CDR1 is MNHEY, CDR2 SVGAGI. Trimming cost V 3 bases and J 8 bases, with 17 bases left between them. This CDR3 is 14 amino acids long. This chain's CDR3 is CASSYLGGFNKQYF. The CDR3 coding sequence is TGTGCCAGCAGTTATTTAGGTGGTTTTAACAAGCAGTACTTC.

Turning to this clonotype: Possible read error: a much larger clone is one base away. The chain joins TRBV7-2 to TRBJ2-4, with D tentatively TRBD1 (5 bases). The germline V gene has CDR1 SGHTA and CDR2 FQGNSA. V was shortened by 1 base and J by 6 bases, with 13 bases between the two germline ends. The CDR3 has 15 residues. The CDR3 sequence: CASSLVGRVGNIQYF. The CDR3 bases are TGTGCCAGCAGCTTAGTGGGCAGGGTGGGAAACATTCAGTACTTC.

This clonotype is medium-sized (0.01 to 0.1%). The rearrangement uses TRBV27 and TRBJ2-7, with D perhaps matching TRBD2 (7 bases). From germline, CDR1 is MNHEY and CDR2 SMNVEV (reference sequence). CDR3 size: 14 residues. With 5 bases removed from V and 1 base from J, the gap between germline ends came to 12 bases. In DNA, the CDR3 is TGTGCCAGCAGTCTTGAGGGGGGGTCCTACGAGCAGTACTTC. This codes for CASSLEGGSYEQYF.

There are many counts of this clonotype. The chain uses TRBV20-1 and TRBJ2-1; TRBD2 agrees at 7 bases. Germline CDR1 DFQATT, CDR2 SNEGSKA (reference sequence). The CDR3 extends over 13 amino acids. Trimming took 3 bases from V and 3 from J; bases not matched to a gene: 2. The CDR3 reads CSASLAVYNEQFF. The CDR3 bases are TGCAGTGCTAGTCTAGCGGTCTACAATGAGCAGTTCTTC.

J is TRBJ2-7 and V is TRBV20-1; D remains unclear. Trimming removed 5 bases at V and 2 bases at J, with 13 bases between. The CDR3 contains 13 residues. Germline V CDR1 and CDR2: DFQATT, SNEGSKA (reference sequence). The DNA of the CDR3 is TGCAGTGCTGGAATCTCCCGGACCTACGAGCAGTACTTC. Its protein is CSAGISRTYEQYF.

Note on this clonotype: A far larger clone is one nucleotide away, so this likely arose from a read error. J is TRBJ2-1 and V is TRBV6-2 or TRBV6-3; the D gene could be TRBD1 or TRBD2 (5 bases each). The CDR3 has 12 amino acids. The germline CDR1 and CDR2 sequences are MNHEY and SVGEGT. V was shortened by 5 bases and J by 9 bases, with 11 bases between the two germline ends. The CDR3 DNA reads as TGTGCCAGCAGTGAAGAGGGGACTGAGCAGTTCTTC. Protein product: CASSEEGTEQFF.

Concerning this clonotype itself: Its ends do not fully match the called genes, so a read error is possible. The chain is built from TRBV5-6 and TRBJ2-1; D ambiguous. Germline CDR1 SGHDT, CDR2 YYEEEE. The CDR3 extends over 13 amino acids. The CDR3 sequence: CANSLPPYDDQFF. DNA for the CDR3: TGTGCCAACAGCTTACCTCCTTACGATGATCAGTTCTTC.

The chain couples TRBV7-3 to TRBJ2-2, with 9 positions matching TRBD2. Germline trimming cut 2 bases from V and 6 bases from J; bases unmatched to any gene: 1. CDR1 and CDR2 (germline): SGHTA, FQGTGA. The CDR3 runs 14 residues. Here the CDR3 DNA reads TGTGCCAGCAGCTTAGCGGGGGGGCCCGGGGAGCTGTTTTTT. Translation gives CASSLAGGPGELFF.

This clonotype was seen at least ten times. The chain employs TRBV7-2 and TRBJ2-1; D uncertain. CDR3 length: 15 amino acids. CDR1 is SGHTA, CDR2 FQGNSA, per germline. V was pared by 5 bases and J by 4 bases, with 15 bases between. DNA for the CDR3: TGTGCCAGCAGCCTCTGGGGAAGGTCTTACAATGAGCAGTTCTTC. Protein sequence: CASSLWGRSYNEQFF. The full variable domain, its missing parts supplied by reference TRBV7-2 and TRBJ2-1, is GAGVSQSPSNKVTEKGKDVELRCDPISGHTALYWYRQSLGQGLEFLIYFQGNSAPDKSGLPSDRFSAERTGGSVSTLTIQRTQQEDSAVYLCASSLWGRSYNEQFFGPGTRLTVL.

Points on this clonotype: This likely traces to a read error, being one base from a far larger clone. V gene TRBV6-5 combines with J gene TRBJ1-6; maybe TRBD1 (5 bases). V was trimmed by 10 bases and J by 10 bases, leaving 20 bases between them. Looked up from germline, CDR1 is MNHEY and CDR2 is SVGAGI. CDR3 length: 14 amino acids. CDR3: CAISRGGWGSPLHF. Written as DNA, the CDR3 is TGTGCCATCAGCCGGGGAGGGTGGGGGTCACCCCTCCACTTT.

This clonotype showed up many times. In DNA form, the CDR3 reads TGTGCCAGCTCACCAAGGGGAGGGGGCGAAGTACGTTCACCCCTCCACTTT. Translation gives CASSPRGGGEVRSPLHF. This chain uses TRBV18 with TRBJ1-6; TRBD1 matches at 7 bases. Germline values: CDR1 KGHSH, CDR2 LQKENI. CDR3 length equals 17 residues. Trimming at V came to 2 bases and at J to 9 bases, leaving 13 bases not matched to a gene. The full variable domain, in which reference TRBV18 and TRBJ1-6 provide the parts outside the CDR3, is NAGVMQNPRHLVRRRGQEARLRCSPMKGHSHVYWYRQLPEEGLKFMVYLQKENIIDESGMPKERFSAEFPKEGPSILRIQQVVRGDSAAYFCASSPRGGGEVRSPLHFGNGTRLTVT.

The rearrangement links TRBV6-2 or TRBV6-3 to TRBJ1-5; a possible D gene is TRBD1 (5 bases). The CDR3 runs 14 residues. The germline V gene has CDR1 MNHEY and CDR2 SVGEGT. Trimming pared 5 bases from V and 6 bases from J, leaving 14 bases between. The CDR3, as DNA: TGTGCCAGCAGTGAAGCGGGGGGGAGTCAGCCCCAGCATTTT. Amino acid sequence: CASSEAGGSQPQHF.

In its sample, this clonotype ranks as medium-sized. The CDR3 DNA follows: TGCGCCAGCAGCCCCTGGACTTCCAGCAATGAGCAGTTCTTC. Its translation: CASSPWTSSNEQFF. This chain connects TRBV4-3 to TRBJ2-1, with D maybe TRBD2 (5 bases). CDR3 length: 14 residues. Germline V gives CDR1 LGHNA, CDR2 YSLEER. Trimming removed 4 bases from V and 6 bases from J, with 13 bases in between.

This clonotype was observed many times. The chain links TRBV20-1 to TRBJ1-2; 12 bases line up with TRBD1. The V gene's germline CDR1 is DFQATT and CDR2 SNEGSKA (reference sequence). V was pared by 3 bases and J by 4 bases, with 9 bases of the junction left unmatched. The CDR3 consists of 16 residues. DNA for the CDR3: TGCAGTGCTAGCGGGACAGGGGGCCCTCTCGGCTATGGCTACACCTTC. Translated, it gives CSASGTGGPLGYGYTF.

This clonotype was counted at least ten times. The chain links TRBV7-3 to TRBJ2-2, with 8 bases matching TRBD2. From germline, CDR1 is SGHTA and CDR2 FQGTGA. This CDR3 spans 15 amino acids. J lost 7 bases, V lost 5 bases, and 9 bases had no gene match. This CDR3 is CASSENGGAIGELFF. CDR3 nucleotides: TGTGCCAGCAGCGAAAACGGGGGGGCCATCGGGGAGCTGTTTTTT.

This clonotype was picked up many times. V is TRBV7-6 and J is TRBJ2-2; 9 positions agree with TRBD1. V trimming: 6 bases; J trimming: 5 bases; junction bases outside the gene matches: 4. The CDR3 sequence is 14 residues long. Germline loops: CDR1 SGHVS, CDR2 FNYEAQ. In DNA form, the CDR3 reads TGTGCCAGCAGGAGACAGGGGGTAACCGGGGAGCTGTTTTTT. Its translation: CASRRQGVTGELFF.

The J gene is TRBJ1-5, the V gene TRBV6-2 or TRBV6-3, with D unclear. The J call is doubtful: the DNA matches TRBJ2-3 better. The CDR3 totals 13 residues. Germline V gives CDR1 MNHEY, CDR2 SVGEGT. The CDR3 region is CASNTVNLGPQYF. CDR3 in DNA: TGTGCCAGCAACACAGTTAACTTGGGCCCCCAGTATTTT.

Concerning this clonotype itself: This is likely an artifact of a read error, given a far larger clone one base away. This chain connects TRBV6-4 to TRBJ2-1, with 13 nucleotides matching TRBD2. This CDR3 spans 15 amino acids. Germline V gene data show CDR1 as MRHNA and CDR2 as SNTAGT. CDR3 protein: CASSGLAGGDDEKFF. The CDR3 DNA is TGTGCCAGCAGTGGACTAGCGGGGGGAGACGATGAGAAGTTCTTC.

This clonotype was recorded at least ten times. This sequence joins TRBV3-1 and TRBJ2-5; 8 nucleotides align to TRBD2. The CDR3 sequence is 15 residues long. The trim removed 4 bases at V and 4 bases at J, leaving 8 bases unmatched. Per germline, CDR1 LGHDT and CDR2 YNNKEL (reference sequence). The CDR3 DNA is TGTGCCAGCAGCCCGGCTCGGGGGGGGGTAGAGACCCAGTACTTC. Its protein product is CASSPARGGVETQYF.

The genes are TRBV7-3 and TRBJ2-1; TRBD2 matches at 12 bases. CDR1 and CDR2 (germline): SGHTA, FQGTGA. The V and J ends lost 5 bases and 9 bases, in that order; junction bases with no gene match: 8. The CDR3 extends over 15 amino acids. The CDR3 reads CASSQTSGSFGEQFF. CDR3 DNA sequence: TGTGCCAGCAGCCAGACTAGCGGGAGTTTTGGTGAGCAGTTCTTC.

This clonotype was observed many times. DNA of the CDR3: TGTGCCAGCTCACCGAACAGGGCGACTGAAGCTTTCTTT. Its protein is CASSPNRATEAFF. The chain is built from TRBV18 and TRBJ1-1; TRBD1 is a possible D gene (6 bases). Germline V gene data show CDR1 as KGHSH and CDR2 as LQKENI. This CDR3 is built from 13 residues. V lost 3 bases and J lost 5, with 10 bases in between.